Below, 31 T cell receptor beta chains from the same sample are listed, as sequenced in a study of CD8 T cells in ankylosing spondylitis. In TCRdb, the 5' RACE reads were re-called with MiXCR into one record per CDR3 protein. Seen here are roughly 150,000 distinct CDR3 sequences, more than 5.5% observed once, and the top ten hold about an eighth. Sequenced input: blood, either unsorted or a sorted T cell fraction (not recorded which). The receptors here all came from a female donor with ankylosing spondylitis or in good health (not recorded which).

This clonotype was picked up many times. This chain joins TRBV12-3 or TRBV12-4 and TRBJ2-5; D assignment may be TRBD1 or TRBD2 (5 bases each). There are 16 residues in the CDR3. Trimming pared 4 bases from V and 2 bases from J, leaving 17 bases between. CDR3 sequence: CASSYGGGTKQETQYF. CDR3 sequence (DNA): TGTGCCAGCAGTTATGGTGGTGGGACCAAACAAGAGACCCAGTACTTC.

This clonotype was seen repeatedly, ten times or more. The chain carries TRBV29-1 and TRBJ2-7; D gene ambiguous. Germline V lookup: CDR1 SQVTM, CDR2 ANQGSEA. CDR3 length: 13 amino acids. V shed 7 bases and J shed 6 bases, with 19 bases lying between them. CDR3 in amino acids: CSATRVGTGEQYF. The CDR3 DNA reads TGCAGCGCCACCCGGGTAGGAACTGGCGAGCAGTACTTC.

This clonotype was counted ten times or more. This chain joins TRBV20-1 and TRBJ2-1; 12 positions match TRBD2. The CDR3 has 15 residues. In germline, CDR1 is DFQATT, CDR2 SNEGSKA (reference sequence). J lost 9 bases, V lost 6 bases, and 12 bases had no gene match. The chain's CDR3 is CSAAKASGGAVEQFF. The CDR3 DNA reads as TGCAGTGCCGCTAAGGCTAGCGGGGGGGCCGTTGAGCAGTTCTTC.

The sample holds many counts of this clonotype. The chain combines TRBV28 with TRBJ1-5, with D possibly TRBD1 on 6 matching bases. V lost 6 bases, J lost 2 bases, and 14 bases lay in between. There are 15 residues in the CDR3. The germline V gene has CDR1 MDHEN and CDR2 SYDVKM. The DNA for the CDR3 is TGTGCCAGCAGCTCAAGAACAGGGCGCAATCAGCCCCAGCATTTT. Its translation is CASSSRTGRNQPQHF.

This clonotype was detected many times. The rearrangement links TRBV11-2 to TRBJ2-1; no firm D call. From germline, CDR1 is SGHAT and CDR2 FQNNGV. The CDR3 totals 13 residues. Trimming took 5 bases from V and 10 from J, leaving 15 bases between them. CDR3 region: CASSPDLGSEQFF. CDR3 sequence (DNA): TGTGCCAGCAGCCCTGATTTGGGGTCCGAGCAGTTCTTC. The full variable domain, in which reference TRBV11-2 and TRBJ2-1 provide the parts outside the CDR3, is EAGVAQSPRYKIIEKRQSVAFWCNPISGHATLYWYQQILGQGPKLLIQFQNNGVVDDSQLPKDRFSAERLKGVDSTLKIQPAKLEDSAVYLCASSPDLGSEQFFGPGTRLTVL.

This clonotype was seen at least ten times. V is TRBV12-3 or TRBV12-4 and J is TRBJ2-2; TRBD2 matches 9 bases. V was clipped by 7 bases and J by 6 bases; unmatched bases: 9. The CDR3 extends over 15 amino acids. The CDR3 sequence is CASTPDAGGPGELFF. The CDR3 DNA is TGTGCCAGCACTCCTGATGCGGGGGGGCCCGGGGAGCTGTTTTTT.

This clonotype was detected ten times or more. CDR3 loop: CASSALAGANVLTF. The CDR3 bases are TGCGCCAGCAGCGCACTAGCTGGGGCCAACGTCCTGACTTTC. This chain connects TRBV5-1 to TRBJ2-6; D might be TRBD2 (5 bases). This CDR3 is 14 amino acids long. Looked up from germline, CDR1 is SGHRS and CDR2 is YFSETQ. Trimming took 4 bases from V and 2 from J, leaving 7 bases between them.

This chain uses TRBV7-2 with TRBJ2-7; no firm D call. The CDR3 is 14 residues long. Germline values: CDR1 SGHTA, CDR2 FQGNSA. Trimming took 1 base from V and 7 from J, leaving 14 bases between them. The CDR3 spells CASSLEGKRSEQYF. CDR3 nucleotides: TGTGCCAGCAGCTTAGAGGGAAAACGAAGTGAGCAGTACTTC.

There are a few counts of this clonotype. A read error is possible here, since a much larger clone lies one base away. The V call is TRBV3-1, the J call TRBJ2-7, with D uncertain. Trimming cost V 4 bases and J 0 bases, with 7 bases left between them. The germline V gene encodes CDR1 LGHDT and CDR2 YNNKEL (reference sequence). This CDR3 region has 13 residues. The CDR3 nucleotides read TGTGCCAGCAGCCCCCGGAGCTCCTACGAGCAGTACTTC. It is translated as CASSPRSSYEQYF.

This chain uses TRBV7-2 with TRBJ1-2, with a possible D match to TRBD1 (6 bases). Germline assignment: CDR1 SGHTA and CDR2 FQGNSA. The CDR3 is 15 residues long. With 5 bases removed from V and 3 bases from J, the gap between germline ends came to 16 bases. CDR3 sequence reads: CASSNYRVNDYGYTF. CDR3 DNA sequence: TGTGCCAGCAGCAATTACAGGGTGAACGACTATGGCTACACCTTC.

The table lists this clonotype with many counts. The V and J genes are TRBV5-1 and TRBJ2-1; possible D gene TRBD2, 7 bases. V gave up 1 base and J gave up 4 bases, with 12 bases separating them. CDR3 length equals 15 residues. In germline, CDR1 is SGHRS, CDR2 YFSETQ. This CDR3 reads CASSLIGGAYNEQFF. The CDR3 DNA reads TGCGCCAGCAGCTTGATAGGGGGGGCGTACAATGAGCAGTTCTTC.

Ten or more counts support this clonotype. The rearrangement joins TRBV19 to TRBJ2-6; 9 nucleotides align to TRBD1. J gave up 2 bases and V 3 bases, and 5 bases lay outside the gene matches. This CDR3 region has 17 residues. CDR1 is LNHDA, CDR2 SQIVND, per germline (reference sequence). CDR3 in amino acids: CASSITGTGTGANVLTF. The CDR3 region has the DNA TGTGCCAGTAGTATCACCGGGACAGGGACTGGGGCCAACGTCCTGACTTTC. Variable domain in full (rest from reference TRBV19 and TRBJ2-6): DGGITQSPKYLFRKEGQNVTLSCEQNLNHDAMYWYRQDPGQGLRLIYYSQIVNDFQKGDIAEGYSVSREKKESFPLTVTSAQKNPTAFYLCASSITGTGTGANVLTFGAGSRLTVL.

This clonotype was detected many times. The chain carries TRBV14 and TRBJ1-2; D not certain. The germline V gene encodes CDR1 SGHDN and CDR2 FVKESK. The CDR3 covers 14 residues. Trimming took off 4 bases at V and 7 bases at J, with 16 bases between the two ends. The CDR3 region is CASSLQELRAGYTF. CDR3 in DNA: TGTGCCAGCAGCCTACAAGAGTTGAGGGCTGGCTACACCTTC. Full variable domain (remainder filled in from reference TRBV14 and TRBJ1-2): EAGVTQFPSHSVIEKGQTVTLRCDPISGHDNLYWYRRVMGKEIKFLLHFVKESKQDESGMPNNRFLAERTGGTYSTLKVQPAELEDSGVYFCASSLQELRAGYTFGSGTRLTVV.

This clonotype was recorded at least ten times. This sequence joins TRBV20-1 and TRBJ1-5; D unresolved. Trimming took 4 bases from V and 4 from J, leaving 11 bases between them. In germline, CDR1 is DFQATT, CDR2 SNEGSKA (reference sequence). The CDR3 totals 13 residues. CDR3 amino acids: CSANRGPNQPQHF. CDR3 bases: TGCAGTGCTAACCGAGGGCCGAATCAGCCCCAGCATTTT.

The table lists this clonotype with many counts. This rearrangement joins TRBV12-3 or TRBV12-4 to TRBJ1-3; 8 nucleotides align to TRBD1. The V gene end was trimmed by 5 bases and the J gene end by 7 bases; junction bases not matched to a gene: 16. This CDR3 spans 17 amino acids. DNA for the CDR3: TGTGCCAGCAGTACACAAGCCGGGACAGGCTCTCTTAACACCATATATTTT. Its translation: CASSTQAGTGSLNTIYF.

Worth noting for this clonotype: At one boundary the junction diverges from the germline segment, which might be a read error. Here the CDR3 reads CASSLIGMNTEALF. The DNA of the CDR3 is TGTGCCAGCAGCTTGATAGGCATGAACACTGAAGCTTTGTTT. V and J are TRBV5-5 and TRBJ1-1; unclear D gene. CDR3 size: 14 residues. Germline loops: CDR1 SGHKS, CDR2 YYEKEE (reference sequence).

This clonotype has at least ten counts. This chain joins TRBV7-2 and TRBJ1-5; D perhaps matches TRBD1 (6 bases). The CDR3 extends over 15 amino acids. Trimming removed 1 base from V and 5 bases from J, with 12 bases in between. CDR1 SGHTA and CDR2 FQGNSA come from the germline V gene. CDR3 sequence (DNA): TGTGCCAGCAGCTTAGTGGGGAAGGGGGATCAGCCCCAGCATTTT. Its translation is CASSLVGKGDQPQHF.

This clonotype was seen many times. V is TRBV15 and J is TRBJ1-4, with D tentatively TRBD1 (6 bases). Germline V CDR1 and CDR2: LNHNV, YYDKDF (reference sequence). V was cut by 0 bases and J by 5 bases, with 13 bases left in between. This CDR3 comprises 16 residues. CDR3 region: CATSRDPGAQNEKLFF. The CDR3 DNA follows: TGTGCCACCAGCAGAGATCCGGGGGCGCAGAATGAAAAACTGTTTTTT.

This clonotype occurred many times. The chain uses TRBV4-3 and TRBJ1-4, with D perhaps TRBD1 (6 bases). Germline loops: CDR1 LGHNA, CDR2 YSLEER. The CDR3 totals 18 residues. Trimming took 0 bases from V and 6 from J, leaving 20 bases between them. CDR3 loop: CASSQDRGLQGGYEKLFF. CDR3 DNA sequence: TGCGCCAGCAGCCAAGATCGGGGTTTACAGGGTGGTTATGAAAAACTGTTTTTT.

This clonotype was counted many times. V is TRBV9 and J is TRBJ1-4; D unresolved. Germline loops: CDR1 SGDLS, CDR2 YYNGEE. Deletions cut 3 bases from V and 0 bases from J, with 9 bases between. CDR3 length: 15 amino acids. This CDR3 reads CASSAHSATNEKLFF. DNA of the CDR3: TGTGCCAGCAGCGCGCACTCAGCAACTAATGAAAAACTGTTTTTT.

This clonotype was picked up many times. This chain connects TRBV12-3 or TRBV12-4 to TRBJ2-7, with 8 bases lining up with TRBD2. With V trimmed by 5 bases and J by 0 bases, 6 bases remained unmatched. The CDR3 extends over 15 amino acids. As DNA, the CDR3 is TGTGCCAGCAGTAAAAGCGGGGGTCCCTCCTACGAGCAGTACTTC. Protein sequence: CASSKSGGPSYEQYF.

This clonotype was recorded many times. The chain couples TRBV6-1 to TRBJ1-1, with 10 positions matching TRBD1. Germline V CDR1 and CDR2: MNHNS, SASEGT. V dropped 4 bases and J dropped 5; count of bases not matched to a gene: 7. The CDR3 consists of 15 residues. The CDR3 here is CASSVKDRGPTEAFF. For the CDR3, the DNA is TGTGCCAGCAGTGTAAAAGACAGGGGGCCAACTGAAGCTTTCTTT.

This clonotype was recorded at least ten times. The chain employs TRBV7-6 and TRBJ2-5; 8 nucleotides align to TRBD2. Trimming at V came to 5 bases and at J to 1 base, leaving 9 bases not matched to a gene. CDR1 SGHVS and CDR2 FNYEAQ come from the germline V gene. The CDR3 extends over 16 amino acids. The CDR3 DNA follows: TGTGCCAGCAGCGTGGGGGCGGGGGGCCTCCAAGAGACCCAGTACTTC. Protein: CASSVGAGGLQETQYF.

This clonotype showed up many times. The chain is built from TRBV5-1 and TRBJ2-5, with a possible D match to TRBD2 (6 bases). Germline V CDR1 and CDR2: SGHRS, YFSETQ. The CDR3 is 16 amino acids. Trimming stripped 3 bases from V and 3 bases from J, with 18 bases between. The DNA for the CDR3 is TGCGCCAGCAGCTCGCGGGACCCCACGAGGAAAGAGACCCAGTACTTC. It encodes CASSSRDPTRKETQYF.

This clonotype was detected ten times or more. The V call is TRBV7-9, the J call TRBJ2-5; D not certain. This CDR3 has 13 amino acids. The germline V and J ends were trimmed by 0 bases and 5 bases, with 7 bases remaining between them. Germline CDR1 is SEHNR and CDR2 is FQNEAQ (reference sequence). The CDR3 sequence is CASSLAQSETQYF. Here the CDR3 DNA reads TGTGCCAGCAGCTTAGCACAATCGGAGACCCAGTACTTC.

The sample holds a few counts of this clonotype. This chain uses TRBV7-8 with TRBJ2-5, with unresolved D. V lost 1 base and J lost 4, with 19 bases in between. Germline V gene lookup returns CDR1 SGHVS and CDR2 FQNEAQ. CDR3 size: 17 residues. CDR3 region: CASSLEVVRTSPETQYF. The CDR3 DNA is TGTGCCAGCAGCTTAGAGGTTGTCAGAACCAGCCCAGAGACCCAGTACTTC.

This clonotype was recorded many times. J is TRBJ2-2 and V is TRBV7-2; D ambiguous. The germline V gene encodes CDR1 SGHTA and CDR2 FQGNSA. This CDR3 region has 14 residues. Between the trimmed V and J ends, which lost 3 bases and 3 bases, there was a span of 8 bases. CDR3 sequence: CASSFSRDTGELFF. As DNA, the CDR3 is TGTGCCAGCAGCTTTTCTAGAGACACCGGGGAGCTGTTTTTT.

This clonotype was seen repeatedly, ten times or more. In DNA form, the CDR3 reads TGCAGTGCCCATCGCGGGGGCACAGATACGCAGTATTTT. Amino acid sequence: CSAHRGGTDTQYF. The V and J genes are TRBV20-1 and TRBJ2-3; a weak D match, TRBD2 (6 bases). V was clipped by 6 bases and J by 1 base, with 11 bases between them. Germline V CDR1 and CDR2: DFQATT, SNEGSKA (reference sequence). The CDR3 length is 13 residues.

This clonotype was seen many times. The chain has TRBV6-1 and TRBJ1-1, with 7 bases that match TRBD1. Germline loops: CDR1 MNHNS, CDR2 SASEGT. V was pared by 5 bases and J by 6 bases, with 9 bases of the junction left unmatched. The CDR3 loop spans 14 amino acids. CDR3 in DNA: TGTGCCAGCAGTCCCGAGGGGGCGAAGGCTGAAGCTTTCTTT. Translation: CASSPEGAKAEAFF.

The rearrangement uses TRBV5-5 and TRBJ2-1; D is perhaps TRBD1 or TRBD2 (6 bases each). CDR1 and CDR2 (germline): SGHKS, YYEKEE (reference sequence). The CDR3 sequence is 16 residues long. Deletions cut 2 bases from V and 4 bases from J, with 16 bases between. The CDR3 region is CASSFPGAGMYNEQFF. In nucleotides, the CDR3 is TGTGCCAGCAGCTTTCCGGGGGCGGGAATGTACAATGAGCAGTTCTTC.

This clonotype was detected ten times or more. The chain combines TRBV12-3 or TRBV12-4 with TRBJ2-7, with D unresolved. This CDR3 comprises 11 residues. V lost 6 bases and J 6 bases, leaving 9 bases between the germline ends. The CDR3 DNA sequence: TGTGCCAGCAGCCAGACGGGCGAGCAGTACTTC. Translated: CASSQTGEQYF.